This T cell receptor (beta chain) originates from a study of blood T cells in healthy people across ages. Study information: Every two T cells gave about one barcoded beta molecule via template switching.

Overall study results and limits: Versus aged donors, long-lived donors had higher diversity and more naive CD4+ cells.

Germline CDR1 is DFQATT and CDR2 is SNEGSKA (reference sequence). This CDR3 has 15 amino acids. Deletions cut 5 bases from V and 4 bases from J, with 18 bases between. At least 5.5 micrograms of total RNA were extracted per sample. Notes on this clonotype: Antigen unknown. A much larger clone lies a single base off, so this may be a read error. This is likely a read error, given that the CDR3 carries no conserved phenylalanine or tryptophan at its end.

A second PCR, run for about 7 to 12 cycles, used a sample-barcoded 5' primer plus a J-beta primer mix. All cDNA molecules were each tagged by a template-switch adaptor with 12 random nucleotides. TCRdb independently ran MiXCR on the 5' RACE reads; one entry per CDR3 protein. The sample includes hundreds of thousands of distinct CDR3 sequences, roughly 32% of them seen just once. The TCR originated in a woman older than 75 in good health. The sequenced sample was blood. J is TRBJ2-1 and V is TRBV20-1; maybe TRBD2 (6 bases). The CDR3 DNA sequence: TGCAGTGCTTGGATGGAGGGGTGGGATTACAATGAGCAGTTCCTC. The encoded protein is CSAWMEGWDYNEQFL.